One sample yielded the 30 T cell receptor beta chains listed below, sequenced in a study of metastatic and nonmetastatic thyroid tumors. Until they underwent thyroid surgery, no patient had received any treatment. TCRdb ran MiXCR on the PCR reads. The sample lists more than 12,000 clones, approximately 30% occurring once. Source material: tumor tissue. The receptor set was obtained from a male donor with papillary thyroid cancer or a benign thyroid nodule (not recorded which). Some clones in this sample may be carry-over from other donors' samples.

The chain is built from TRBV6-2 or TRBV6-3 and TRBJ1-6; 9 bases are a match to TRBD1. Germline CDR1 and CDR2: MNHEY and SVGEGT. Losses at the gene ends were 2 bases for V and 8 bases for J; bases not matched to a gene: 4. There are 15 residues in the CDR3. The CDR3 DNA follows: TGTGCCAGCAGTTACGCAGACAGGGGGTATTCACCCCTCCACTTT. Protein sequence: CASSYADRGYSPLHF.

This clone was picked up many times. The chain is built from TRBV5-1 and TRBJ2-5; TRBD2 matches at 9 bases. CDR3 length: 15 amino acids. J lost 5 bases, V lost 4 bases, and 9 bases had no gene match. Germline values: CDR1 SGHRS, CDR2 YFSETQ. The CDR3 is CASSDHSGLAETQYF. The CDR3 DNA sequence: TGCGCCAGCAGCGATCACAGTGGACTAGCGGAGACCCAGTACTTC.

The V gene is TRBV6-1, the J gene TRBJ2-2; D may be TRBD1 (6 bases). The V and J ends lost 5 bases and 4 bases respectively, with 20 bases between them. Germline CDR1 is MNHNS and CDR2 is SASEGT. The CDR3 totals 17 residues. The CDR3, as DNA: TGTGCCAGCAGTAAAATGGGGGCAGGAAAGAGCACCGGGGAGCTGTTTTTT. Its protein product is CASSKMGAGKSTGELFF.

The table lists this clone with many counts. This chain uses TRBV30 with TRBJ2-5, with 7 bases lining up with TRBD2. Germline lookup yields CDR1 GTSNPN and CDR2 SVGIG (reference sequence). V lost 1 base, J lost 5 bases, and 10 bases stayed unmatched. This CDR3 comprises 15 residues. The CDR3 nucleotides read TGTGCCTGGAGTGGCCTGGGGAGGGCCGATGAGACCCAGTACTTC. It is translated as CAWSGLGRADETQYF.

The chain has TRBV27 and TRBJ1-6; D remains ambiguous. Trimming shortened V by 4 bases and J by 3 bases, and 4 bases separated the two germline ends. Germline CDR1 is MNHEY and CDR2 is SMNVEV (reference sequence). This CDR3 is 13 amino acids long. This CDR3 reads CASSYGYNSPLHF. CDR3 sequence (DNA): TGTGCCAGCAGTTATGGCTATAATTCACCCCTCCACTTT.

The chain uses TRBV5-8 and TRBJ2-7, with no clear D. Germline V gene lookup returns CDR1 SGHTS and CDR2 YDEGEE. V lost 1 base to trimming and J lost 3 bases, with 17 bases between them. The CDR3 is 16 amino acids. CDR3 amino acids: CASSLFWNWPFYEQYF. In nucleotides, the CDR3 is TGTGCCAGCAGCTTGTTCTGGAACTGGCCGTTCTACGAGCAGTACTTC. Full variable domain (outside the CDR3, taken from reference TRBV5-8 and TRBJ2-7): EAGVTQSPTHLIKTRGQQATLRCSPISGHTSVYWYQQALGLGLQFLLWYDEGEERNRGNFPPRFSGRQFPNYSSELNVNALELEDSALYLCASSLFWNWPFYEQYFGPGTRLTVT.

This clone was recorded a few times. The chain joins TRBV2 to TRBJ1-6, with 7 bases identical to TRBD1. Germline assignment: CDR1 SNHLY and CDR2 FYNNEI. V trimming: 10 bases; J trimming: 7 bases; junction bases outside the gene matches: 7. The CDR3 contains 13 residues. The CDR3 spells CATAGTDNSPLHF. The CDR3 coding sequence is TGTGCCACAGCCGGGACAGACAATTCACCCCTCCACTTT.

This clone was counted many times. This CDR3 is CSVTTGGNEKLFF. Written as DNA, the CDR3 is TGCAGCGTTACGACAGGCGGTAATGAAAAACTGTTTTTT. The chain carries TRBV29-1 and TRBJ1-4; tentatively, D is TRBD1 (6 bases). Germline V gene lookup returns CDR1 SQVTM and CDR2 ANQGSEA. The CDR3 runs to 13 residues. V was cut by 5 bases and J by 4 bases, with 11 bases left in between.

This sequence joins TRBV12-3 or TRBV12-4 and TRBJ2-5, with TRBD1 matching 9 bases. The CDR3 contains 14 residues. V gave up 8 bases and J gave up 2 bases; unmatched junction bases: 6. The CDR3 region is CASGSGQGQETQYF. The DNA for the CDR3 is TGTGCCAGCGGTTCTGGACAGGGGCAAGAGACCCAGTACTTC.

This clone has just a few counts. CDR3 DNA sequence: TGTGCCAGCAGGCAGCCCGGGACAACAAGGTCACCCCTCCACTTT. It translates to CASRQPGTTRSPLHF. This sequence joins TRBV2 and TRBJ1-6; the D gene is possibly TRBD1 (6 bases). The CDR3 runs 15 residues. Per the germline V gene, CDR1 is SNHLY and CDR2 is FYNNEI. Trimming took off 6 bases at V and 10 bases at J, with 19 bases between the two ends.

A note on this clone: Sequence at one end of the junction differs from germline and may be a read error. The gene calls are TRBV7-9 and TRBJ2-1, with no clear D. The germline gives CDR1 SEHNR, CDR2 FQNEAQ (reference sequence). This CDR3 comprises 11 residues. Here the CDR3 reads CASSSPLDKVF. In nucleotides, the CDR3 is TGTGCCAGCAGCTCTCCCCTGGATAAGGTCTTC.

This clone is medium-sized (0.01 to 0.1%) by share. The CDR3 DNA sequence: TGCAGTGCTAGGGGGCACCCCACTGGAAACACCATATATTTT. It codes for CSARGHPTGNTIYF. The rearrangement uses TRBV20-1 and TRBJ1-3; possibly TRBD1 for D (5 bases). The V gene lost 3 bases and the J gene lost 2 bases, with 11 bases spanning the gap. CDR1 and CDR2 from the germline V gene are DFQATT and SNEGSKA (reference sequence). The CDR3 spans 14 residues.

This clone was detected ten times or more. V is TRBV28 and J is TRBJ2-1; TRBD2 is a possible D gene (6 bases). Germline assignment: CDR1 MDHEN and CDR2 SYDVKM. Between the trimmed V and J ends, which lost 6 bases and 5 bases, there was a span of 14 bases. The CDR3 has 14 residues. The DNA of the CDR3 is TGTGCCAGCAGACCCCCGGCGGGACACAATGAGCAGTTCTTC. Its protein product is CASRPPAGHNEQFF.

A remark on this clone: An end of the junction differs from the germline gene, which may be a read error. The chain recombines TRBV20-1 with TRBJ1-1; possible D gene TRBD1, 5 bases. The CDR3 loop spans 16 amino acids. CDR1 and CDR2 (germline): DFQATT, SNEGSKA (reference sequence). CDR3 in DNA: TGCAGTGCTAGGGCCCTCGGGGGTTGGAAGAACACTGGAGCTCTCTTT. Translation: CSARALGGWKNTGALF.

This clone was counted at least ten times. The CDR3 nucleotides are TGTGCCAGCAGCCAGGATGGTAGCGGGGGCCACAAAAACATTCAGTACTTC. This sequence encodes CASSQDGSGGHKNIQYF. The V and J genes are TRBV12-3 or TRBV12-4 and TRBJ2-4; TRBD2 matches 9 bases. CDR3 length: 17 amino acids. V lost 6 bases and J lost 3; bases outside the gene matches: 12.

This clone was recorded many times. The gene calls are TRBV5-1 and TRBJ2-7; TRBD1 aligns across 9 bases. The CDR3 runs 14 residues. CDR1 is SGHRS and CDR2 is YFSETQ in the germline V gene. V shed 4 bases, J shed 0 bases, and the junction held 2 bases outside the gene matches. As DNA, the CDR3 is TGCGCCAGCAGCGTGGGACAGGGCTCCTACGAGCAGTACTTC. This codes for CASSVGQGSYEQYF.

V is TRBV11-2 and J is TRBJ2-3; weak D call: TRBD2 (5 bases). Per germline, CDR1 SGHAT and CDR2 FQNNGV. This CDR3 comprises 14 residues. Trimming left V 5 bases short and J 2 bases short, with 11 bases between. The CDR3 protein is CASSPRGDTDTQYF. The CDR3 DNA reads TGTGCCAGCAGCCCCCGGGGAGACACAGATACGCAGTATTTT.

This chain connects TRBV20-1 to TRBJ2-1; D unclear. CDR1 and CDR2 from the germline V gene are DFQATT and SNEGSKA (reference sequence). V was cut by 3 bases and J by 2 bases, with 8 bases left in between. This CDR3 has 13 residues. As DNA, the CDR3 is TGCAGTGCTAGTTTAAGGGCCTACAATGAGCAGTTCTTC. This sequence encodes CSASLRAYNEQFF.

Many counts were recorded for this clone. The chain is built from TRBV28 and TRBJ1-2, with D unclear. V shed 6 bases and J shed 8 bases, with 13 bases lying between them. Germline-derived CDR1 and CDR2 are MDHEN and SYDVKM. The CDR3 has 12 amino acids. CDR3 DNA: TGTGCCAGCAGCCGGACCGAGCGGGGCTACACCTTC. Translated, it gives CASSRTERGYTF.

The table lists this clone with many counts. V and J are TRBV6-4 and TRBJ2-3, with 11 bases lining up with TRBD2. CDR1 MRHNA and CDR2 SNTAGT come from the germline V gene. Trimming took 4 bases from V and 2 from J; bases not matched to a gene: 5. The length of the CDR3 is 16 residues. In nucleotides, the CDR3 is TGTGCCAGCAGTGCCGGGACTAGCGGACACACAGATACGCAGTATTTT. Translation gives CASSAGTSGHTDTQYF.

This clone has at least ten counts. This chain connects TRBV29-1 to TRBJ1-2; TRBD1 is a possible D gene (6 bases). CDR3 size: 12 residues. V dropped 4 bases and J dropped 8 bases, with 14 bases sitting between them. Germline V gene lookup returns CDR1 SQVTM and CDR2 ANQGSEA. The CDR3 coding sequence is TGCAGCGTTGGGGGGGGGGCTGGCGGCTACACCTTC. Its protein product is CSVGGGAGGYTF.

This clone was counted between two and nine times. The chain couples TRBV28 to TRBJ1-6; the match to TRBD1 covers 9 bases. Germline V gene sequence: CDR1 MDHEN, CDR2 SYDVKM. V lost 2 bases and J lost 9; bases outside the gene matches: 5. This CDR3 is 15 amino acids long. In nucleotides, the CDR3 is TGTGCCAGCAGTTTACCGGGACAGGGAGTTTCACCCCTCCACTTT. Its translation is CASSLPGQGVSPLHF.

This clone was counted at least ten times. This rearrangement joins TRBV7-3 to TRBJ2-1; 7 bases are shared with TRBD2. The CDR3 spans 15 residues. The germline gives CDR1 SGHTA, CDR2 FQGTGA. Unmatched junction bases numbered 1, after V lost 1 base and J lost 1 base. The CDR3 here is CASSLSGGSYNEQFF. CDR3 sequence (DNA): TGTGCCAGCAGCTTAAGCGGGGGATCCTACAATGAGCAGTTCTTC. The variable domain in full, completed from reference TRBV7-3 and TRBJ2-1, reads GAGVSQTPSNKVTEKGKYVELRCDPISGHTALYWYRQSLGQGPEFLIYFQGTGAADDSGLPNDRFFAVRPEGSVSTLKIQRTERGDSAVYLCASSLSGGSYNEQFFGPGTRLTVL.

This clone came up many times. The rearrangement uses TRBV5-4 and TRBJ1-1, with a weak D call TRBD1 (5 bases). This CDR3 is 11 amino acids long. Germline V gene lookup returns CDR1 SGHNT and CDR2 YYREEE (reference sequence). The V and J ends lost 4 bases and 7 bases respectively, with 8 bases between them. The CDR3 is CASSRGLEAFF. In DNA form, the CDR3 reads TGTGCCAGCAGCAGGGGCCTTGAAGCTTTCTTT.

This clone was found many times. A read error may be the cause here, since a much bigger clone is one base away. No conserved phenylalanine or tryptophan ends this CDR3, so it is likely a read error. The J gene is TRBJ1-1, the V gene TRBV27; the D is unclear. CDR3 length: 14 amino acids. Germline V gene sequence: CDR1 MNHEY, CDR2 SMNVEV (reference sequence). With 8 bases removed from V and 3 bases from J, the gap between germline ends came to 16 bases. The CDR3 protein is CASGLEGSYTEAFL. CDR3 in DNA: TGTGCCAGCGGACTCGAAGGGAGTTACACTGAAGCTTTCCTT.

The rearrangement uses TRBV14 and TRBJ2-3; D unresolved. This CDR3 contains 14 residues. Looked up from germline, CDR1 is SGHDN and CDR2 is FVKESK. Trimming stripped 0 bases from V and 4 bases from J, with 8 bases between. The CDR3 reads CASSQDRSADTQYF. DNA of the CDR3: TGTGCCAGCAGCCAAGATAGGTCCGCAGATACGCAGTATTTT. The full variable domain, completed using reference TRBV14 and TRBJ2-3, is EAGVTQFPSHSVIEKGQTVTLRCDPISGHDNLYWYRRVMGKEIKFLLHFVKESKQDESGMPNNRFLAERTGGTYSTLKVQPAELEDSGVYFCASSQDRSADTQYFGPGTRLTVL.

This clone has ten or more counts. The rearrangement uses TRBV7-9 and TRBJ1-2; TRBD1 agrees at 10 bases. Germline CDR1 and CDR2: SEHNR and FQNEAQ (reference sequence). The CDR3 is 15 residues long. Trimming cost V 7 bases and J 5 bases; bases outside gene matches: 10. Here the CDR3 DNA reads TGTGCCAGCACCGGGACAGGGGTCCCGATGTATGGCTACACCTTC. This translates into CASTGTGVPMYGYTF.

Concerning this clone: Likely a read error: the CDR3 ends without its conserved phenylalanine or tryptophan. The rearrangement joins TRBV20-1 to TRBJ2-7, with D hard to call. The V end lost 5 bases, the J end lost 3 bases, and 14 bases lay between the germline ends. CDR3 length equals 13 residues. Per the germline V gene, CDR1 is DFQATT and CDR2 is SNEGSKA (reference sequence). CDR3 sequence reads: CSASSGHHYEQYI. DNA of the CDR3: TGCAGTGCTTCCAGTGGGCACCACTACGAGCAGTACATC.

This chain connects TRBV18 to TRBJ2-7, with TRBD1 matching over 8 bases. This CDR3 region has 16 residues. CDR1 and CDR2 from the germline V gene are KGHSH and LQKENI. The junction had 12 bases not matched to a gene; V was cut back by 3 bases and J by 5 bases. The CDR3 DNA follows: TGTGCCAGCTCACCGCCCCTACGGCAGGGGGCGGACGAGCAGTACTTC. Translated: CASSPPLRQGADEQYF.

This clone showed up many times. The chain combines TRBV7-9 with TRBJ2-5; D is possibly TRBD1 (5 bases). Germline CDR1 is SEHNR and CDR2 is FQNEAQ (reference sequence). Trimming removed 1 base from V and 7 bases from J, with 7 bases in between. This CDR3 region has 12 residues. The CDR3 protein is CASSLEGWTQYF. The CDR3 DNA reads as TGTGCCAGCAGCTTAGAGGGGTGGACCCAGTACTTC.